This record looks at one T cell receptor (beta chain) sequence and its context. The table came from immunoSEQ multiplex PCR; TCRdb's copy has only in-frame clones and leaves some out. The data show around 280,000 clones, 87% seen once. The data belong to a study of blood T cell repertoires in COVID-19. Study in general: Some COVID-19 samples were acute and others convalescent; all came from the United States, Italy and Spain. Nucleic acid was either cDNA or gDNA, and it came from T cells, B-cell-depleted T cells, or PBMCs.

Looked up from germline, CDR1 is SGHTA and CDR2 is FQGNSA. Unmatched junction bases numbered 9, after V lost 5 bases and J lost 4 bases. The CDR3 has 15 residues. The material sequenced was peripheral blood. This TCR derives from a woman in her fifties or sixties who had recovered from COVID-19. This chain connects TRBV7-2 to TRBJ2-7; 9 nucleotides line up with TRBD1. The CDR3 DNA follows: TGTGCCAGCAGCCAGGACAGGGGAGGCTCGTACGAGCAGTACTTC. Translation: CASSQDRGGSYEQYF.